A selection of T cell receptor beta chains follows, all from one sample in a study of T cells in Graves' hyperthyroidism and ophthalmopathy. Using its own MiXCR run on the multiplex PCR reads, TCRdb lists one record per CDR3 protein. The sample has around 520,000 distinct CDR3 sequences, around a quarter seen once. Sequenced: blood. The receptors were gathered from a woman aged 30 to 39 with Graves' ophthalmopathy. CDR3s include the opening cysteine and the closing phenylalanine or tryptophan. D genes are given only for firm matches. Where a row states a size, it is once, few, many or the class of an expanded clone; other rows omit it.

>TRBJ1-2|.|TRBV12-3/TRBV12-4|TRBD1|13
CASSTGQPYGYTF
>TRBJ1-2|many|TRBV27|TRBD1|13
CASSLTGLYGYTF
>TRBJ1-1|.|TRBV5-1|.|16
CASSLGPRTRNTEAFF
>TRBJ1-2|many|TRBV10-3|TRBD1|12
CAIMTGTGGYTF
>TRBJ1-1|many|TRBV25-1|.|13
CASTGRYSTEAFF
>TRBJ1-5|.|TRBV20-1|.|13
CSAITGRGQPQHF
>TRBJ2-7|many|TRBV20-1|.|12
CSASALSYEQYF
>TRBJ1-5|few|TRBV28|TRBD1|16
CASSSLRGRGNQPQHF
>TRBJ2-2|.|TRBV4-1|.|16
CASSSVPAPNTGELFF
>TRBJ2-7|.|TRBV18|.|13
CASSPNSLYEQYF
>TRBJ1-3|.|TRBV29-1|.|13
CSVPGGPGNTIYF
>TRBJ1-1|few|TRBV28|TRBD1|15
CASTQGGTGKAEAFF
>TRBJ1-1|.|TRBV20-1|.|15
CSASAFANLNTEAFF
>TRBJ2-5|.|TRBV7-2|TRBD2|14
CASSLVSGGETQYF
>TRBJ1-2|many|TRBV28|TRBD1|13
CASRQQGASGYTF
>TRBJ2-7|.|TRBV6-2/TRBV6-3|TRBD2|18
CASSYSKGLAGGFYEQYF
>TRBJ1-3|.|TRBV2|.|13
CAGSSFSGNTIYF
>TRBJ2-7|.|TRBV11-2|TRBD1|15
CASTSGQGALYEQYF
>TRBJ2-5|many|TRBV19|.|13
CASSDPGQETQYF
>TRBJ2-5|.|TRBV27|.|16
CASSSYDGQVQETQYF
>TRBJ1-1|many|TRBV20-1|.|16
CSAQRQQGWMNTEAFF
>TRBJ2-4|many|TRBV30|.|10
CAWGVNIQYF
>TRBJ1-1|many|TRBV12-3/TRBV12-4|TRBD1|14
CATSWGQSNTEAFF
>TRBJ2-7|many|TRBV19|.|15
CASSSEPGQAYEQYF
>TRBJ1-1|few|TRBV5-1|TRBD1|14
CASSLGTGGPEAFF
>TRBJ2-2|many|TRBV6-1|TRBD2|18
CASRRIASGLAGSGELFF
>TRBJ2-4|few|TRBV15|TRBD1|17
CATSREGGSVAKNIQYF
>TRBJ1-2|many|TRBV6-5|.|13
CASSWQGSYGYTF
>TRBJ2-2|many|TRBV5-6|.|14
CASSFATNTGELFF
>TRBJ1-2|many|TRBV27|.|14
CASSLDGANYGYTF
>TRBJ1-1|many|TRBV11-2|.|14
CASSWLRGNTEAFF
>TRBJ1-5|.|TRBV6-1|.|17
CASSERVDTGRFQPQHF
>TRBJ1-3|many|TRBV2|.|14
CASIRGGGGNTIYF
>TRBJ2-5|.|TRBV27|TRBD2|14
CASGTRAAGETQYF
>TRBJ1-1|few|TRBV9|.|14
CASSASLTGTEAFF
>TRBJ2-2|.|TRBV10-3|TRBD2|20
CAISDPWGLAGGPNTGELFF
>TRBJ2-5|many|TRBV20-1|TRBD2|15
CSAPRTSGGQETQYF
>TRBJ2-7|.|TRBV6-1|.|15
CASSQGTYPSYEQYF
>TRBJ2-7|.|TRBV7-8|.|15
CASSLAGSTLYEQYF
>TRBJ2-7|many|TRBV6-1|TRBD2|16
CASSGGTSGPAYEQYF
>TRBJ2-3|many|TRBV6-8|TRBD1|19
CASSYSITDPTGRGDTQYF
>TRBJ2-7|.|TRBV30|.|15
CAFTSDRPIYAEQYF
>TRBJ2-7|few|TRBV12-3/TRBV12-4|.|13
CASTRDTAYEQYF
>TRBJ2-5|many|TRBV20-1|.|15
CSAVGSLYGWETQYF
>TRBJ1-5|.|TRBV12-3/TRBV12-4|TRBD1|17
CASSPTRTGHSNQPQHF
>TRBJ2-5|few|TRBV11-2|TRBD2|17
CASSFRASGGAQETQYF
>TRBJ1-2|few|TRBV6-5|.|14
CASSYSDVYYGYTF
>TRBJ2-5|.|TRBV5-1|TRBD2|14
CATTSGGPKETQYF
>TRBJ2-1|few|TRBV7-2|.|13
CASSLRAGDEQFF
>TRBJ1-2|many|TRBV20-1|.|14
CSARQGQGIHGYTF
>TRBJ1-2|many|TRBV5-4|.|13
CASSSVFLGGYTF
>TRBJ2-7|many|TRBV28|TRBD1|16
CASSPWTGSERDEQYF
>TRBJ1-2|many|TRBV11-2|.|16
CASSPWSGADAPGYTF
>TRBJ1-3|.|TRBV7-9|TRBD1|12
CASSSQGDTIYF
>TRBJ2-4|many|TRBV28|.|16
CASQLTGGEAKNIQYF